This T cell receptor (beta chain) came from a study of technical replicates of blood from a handful of donors (dated by TCRdb to 2015 to 2018). Receptors were amplified or captured by the immunoSEQ multiplex PCR assay. TCRdb re-hosts the immuneACCESS table, in-frame sequences only. Its copies lack some clones; in the studies checked, an unresolved V gene accounts for under half of them, and the cause for the rest is not known. The sample yields under 85,000 clones; 90% to 95% were counted once. The ten largest make up less than 0.3% of the sample. From the cysteine up to the phenylalanine, the CDR3 has a length of 13 residues. Of all the DNA, just the CDR3 is kept, 39 bases in frame from base 1. Germline trimming: 8 bases from V, 1 base from J; junction bases outside gene matches: 3. CDR1 and CDR2, per the germline V gene, are MGHDK and SYGVNS. A note on this clone: Its target antigen remains unknown. The input lacks base qualities; no much larger clone sits a single base away.

Sequences were obtained from T cells isolated from PBMCs. The receptor was isolated from a human donor in good health. The receptor chain draws on TRBV25-1 and TRBJ2-3; TRBD1 matches 7 bases in the middle. In nucleotides, the sequence is TGTGCCAGCGGGGACAGACGCACAGATACGCAGTATTTT. Its coded protein is CASGDRRTDTQYF.